This record looks at one TCR beta chain sequence and its context. Germline lookup yields CDR1 MDHEN and CDR2 SYDVKM. Unmatched junction bases numbered 4, after V lost 3 bases and J lost 4 bases. The CDR3 is 15 residues long. This entry belongs to a study of Tregs in tolerant kidney transplant recipients. Sequencing used immunoSEQ multiplex PCR; TCRdb keeps in-frame clones, though not all of them. This sample carries 75,000 to 85,000 clones, 80% to 95% of them seen once, and the ten largest clones take 0.34%. The rearrangement links TRBV28 to TRBJ2-2; 8 positions match TRBD1. The TCR was taken from a human donor who received a combined kidney and bone marrow transplant. The material sequenced was Tregs from blood, taken before the transplant. CDR3 in DNA: TGTGCCAGCAGTTTTCCCAGGGGGCCCACCGGGGAGCTGTTTTTT. This gives the protein CASSFPRGPTGELFF.